Listed here is a single TCR beta chain. This sample is part of a study of blood T cell repertoires in COVID-19. For the study at large: Sites in the United States, Italy and Spain provided acute and convalescent COVID-19 samples.

Trimming pared 4 bases from V and 6 bases from J, leaving 17 bases between. Per the germline V gene, CDR1 is SGDLS and CDR2 is YYNGEE. The CDR3 length is 15 residues. How the authors handled the data: Estimation of nucleated cell counts was performed using reference gene primer amplification. Sequencing used immunoSEQ multiplex PCR; TCRdb keeps in-frame clones, though not all of them. V and J calls and clone size are copied from that table; D and trimming were computed from the DNA. Here the sample spans a few hundred thousand clones, around four fifths being singletons. The receptor was derived from a woman of 80 years or more with active or convalescent COVID-19. What was sequenced was peripheral blood. The J gene is TRBJ1-5, the V gene TRBV9, with D tentatively TRBD1 (6 bases). CDR3 protein: CASSPREGVGQPQHF. The DNA for the CDR3 is TGTGCCAGCAGCCCGCGGGAGGGGGTCGGTCAGCCCCAGCATTTT.